Reported below is one TCR beta chain. No cognate antigen has been identified for it. Per-nucleotide qualities are absent, and no much larger clonotype sits a single base away. TCRbeta CDR3 regions were amplified from genomic DNA using the immunoSEQ Assay, a bias-controlled multiplex PCR. Regarding the original processing steps: Within the assay, amplification of reference gene primers was used to estimate how many nucleated cells each sample contained. To quantify the absolute abundance of each unique TCRbeta CDR3 rearrangement, sequence reads were collapsed and filtered. For each sample, productive Simpson clonality was calculated as the square root of Simpson's diversity index over productive rearrangements. The clones in this table, taken by TCRdb from immuneACCESS, are in-frame only. Not every clone is retained; where verified, under half of the shortfall comes from an unresolved V gene, and the cause of the rest is unknown. For V, J and clone size, that table is used; D and trimming come from the DNA. Here the sample has 110,000 to 150,000 clones; about 76% occur a single time. The ten largest clones capture more than 6.5% of the sample.

Each collaborating institution followed its own protocols to collect whole blood in K2EDTA tubes. For TCRbeta analysis, collaborators shipped samples as frozen whole blood, isolated PBMCs, or DNA extracted from either of those sample types. The record originates from a study of blood T cell repertoires in COVID-19 (TCRdb year 2020). With regard to the full study: Samples from collaborators originated in the United States, Italy and Spain and spanned both the acute and convalescent phases of COVID-19. The material from the prospective study consisted of cDNA or gDNA derived from T cells, B-cell-depleted T cells, or PBMCs. The repertoires were made available in a free public database intended to serve as a resource for research on the immune response to SARS-CoV-2. HLA class I and class II types, where available, came from metadata supplied by the sample provider rather than from assay-based typing. Subjects who had been exposed to COVID-19, were actively infected with it, or had recovered from it provided the deeply sampled blood TCRbeta repertoires that made up the dataset. Sample metadata almost always included a de-identified subject ID, COVID-19 status, age in years and sex. Samples came from the ongoing ImmuneRACE study (first 160 participants) plus 1,254 subjects from 6 global collaborators. On the study overall, not on this receptor specifically: Clinical and demographic metadata were provided uncurated, with the amount varying by source and participant.

The source material was peripheral blood. The TCR was taken from a human donor in a cohort sampled during active COVID-19.

The DNA sequence is given as TGTGCCAGCAGCGTACCCCCCCGTGGAAACACCATATATTTT. The translation is CASSVPPRGNTIYF. The sequence is built from TRBV9 and TRBJ1-3; the D gene lacks a confident call. The germline V gene provides CDR1 SGDLS and CDR2 YYNGEE. The junction carries 8 bases between V and J, which are trimmed by 1 base and 3 bases respectively. The CDR3 spans 14 residues, from the cysteine through the phenylalanine. Kept here is only the CDR3 DNA, which spans 42 bases and is read in frame from base 1.